The sequence of this T cell receptor beta chain was determined in a study of human CD4 T cells and Enterobacteriaceae. Ex vivo total memory CD4+ cells were sequenced at deep level. Repertoires were generated with immunoSEQ multiplex PCR, while TCRdb's copy carries only in-frame clones and drops some. The sample consists of about 27,000 clones, approximately 81% of them appearing once. All CD4+ cells other than CD45RA+CCR7+CD95- naive cells were sorted as memory, over 98% pure. Total CD4+ T cells and monocytes came from CD4/CD14 microbead positive selection. There are 15 residues in the CDR3. Germline trimming cut 4 bases from V and 9 bases from J; bases unmatched to any gene: 10. Germline CDR1 reads SGHTA; CDR2 reads FQGNSA.

The clonotype originates from a human donor in good health. The source material was memory CD4+ T cells from blood. The chain joins TRBV7-2 to TRBJ2-1; 9 positions agree with TRBD2. The CDR3 DNA reads TGTGCCAGCAGCTATAGCGGGAGTGGGTCTCCTGAGCAGTTCTTC. It codes for CASSYSGSGSPEQFF.